What follows describes a single T cell receptor (beta chain). Its antigen remains unidentified. TCR beta libraries were prepared from cDNA with unique molecular identifiers. Each sample of about 0.95 to 11 million input T cells yielded about 500,000 cDNA molecules, so each molecule approximated one T cell. TCRdb re-called the PCR reads through MiXCR, storing one row per CDR3 protein. The top ten clones hold under 7% of a sample with about 540,000 distinct CDR3 sequences, around a third of them seen once. The source of the sample is a study of post-analysis software for immune sequencing data. Background on the study: Relapsing-remitting, secondary progressive and progressive-relapsing multiple sclerosis courses were included. Whole-study findings and limits: Strong co-clustering by F measure was seen for same-batch samples. Compared against controls, patients with multiple sclerosis displayed significantly lower normalized Chao1 diversity. When patients were compared with controls, 4 or 5 TRBV segments were more frequent, TRBV5-6, TRBV5-1 and TRBV20-1 among them.

Germline V lookup: CDR1 ENHRY, CDR2 SYGVKD. The CDR3 runs to 13 residues. The V gene lost 7 bases and the J gene lost 4 bases, with 13 bases spanning the gap. The V call is TRBV10-3, the J call TRBJ2-5; D possibly corresponds to TRBD1 (5 bases). This TCR was recovered from a girl under 18 with multiple sclerosis. Input material: blood. CDR3 coding DNA: TGTGCCATCACGGATGGGCAGGGAGAGACCCAGTACTTC. As protein: CAITDGQGETQYF.